These 17 T cell receptor beta chains came from one sample sequenced in a study of a mutant IDH1 vaccine in newly diagnosed glioma. Time point denoted: week 5, during vaccination. Vaccinated patients received 300 ug of mutant IDH1 20-mer peptide per dose, with topical imiquimod. Which antigens these TCRs recognize remains unknown. Sequencing used immunoSEQ multiplex PCR; TCRdb keeps in-frame clones, though not all of them. The sample yields about 30,000 clones, approximately 90% seen once. The sample here was peripheral blood mononuclear cells (PBMCs), taken from a glioma patient whose treatment included an IDH1 peptide vaccine. The receptor source for this set is a woman between 40 and 50 years old with glioma. Some clones in this sample may be carry-over from other donors' samples.

The chain joins TRBV5-6 to TRBJ2-7; 8 bases agree with TRBD1. Germline V gene sequence: CDR1 SGHDT, CDR2 YYEEEE. Unmatched junction bases numbered 6, after V lost 4 bases and J lost 0 bases. The CDR3 is 15 residues long. The CDR3 coding sequence is TGTGCCAGCAGCCCAGGGACAGGCGCCTCCTACGAGCAGTACTTC. As protein: CASSPGTGASYEQYF.

The rearrangement joins TRBV11-2 to TRBJ1-1; 7 bases match TRBD1. In germline, CDR1 is SGHAT, CDR2 FQNNGV. The length of the CDR3 is 11 residues. V lost 5 bases to trimming and J lost 11 bases; unmatched junction nucleotides: 5. Here the CDR3 reads CASSRQGRAFF. The CDR3 region has the DNA TGTGCCAGCAGCCGACAGGGACGGGCTTTCTTT. The whole variable domain, remainder taken from reference TRBV11-2 and TRBJ1-1, is EAGVAQSPRYKIIEKRQSVAFWCNPISGHATLYWYQQILGQGPKLLIQFQNNGVVDDSQLPKDRFSAERLKGVDSTLKIQPAKLEDSAVYLCASSRQGRAFFGQGTRLTVV.

The rearrangement joins TRBV15 to TRBJ2-7, with D unclear. The germline V gene has CDR1 LNHNV and CDR2 YYDKDF (reference sequence). The CDR3 is 13 amino acids. V lost 1 base to trimming and J lost 5 bases, with 9 bases between them. The CDR3 protein is CATSRVPQDEQYF. DNA of the CDR3: TGTGCCACCAGCAGAGTCCCGCAGGACGAGCAGTACTTC.

The chain uses TRBV5-4 and TRBJ2-7, with D tentatively TRBD1 (5 bases). V was cut by 0 bases and J by 5 bases, with 12 bases left in between. The CDR3 is 14 residues long. Germline CDR1 SGHNT, CDR2 YYREEE (reference sequence). CDR3 in DNA: TGTGCCAGCAGCTTGGCCCAGGGTGGGGACGAGCAGTACTTC. Translating gives CASSLAQGGDEQYF.

J is TRBJ1-1 and V is TRBV28, with D maybe TRBD1 (6 bases). The V and J ends lost 1 base and 0 bases respectively, with 12 bases between them. This CDR3 has 16 amino acids. CDR1 and CDR2 from the germline V gene are MDHEN and SYDVKM. The CDR3 is CASSLLGGLMNTEAFF. The CDR3 DNA sequence: TGTGCCAGCAGTTTATTAGGGGGACTCATGAACACTGAAGCTTTCTTT.

The rearrangement joins TRBV14 to TRBJ2-7; D gene ambiguous. Trimming stripped 1 base from V and 3 bases from J, with 10 bases between. CDR1 is SGHDN and CDR2 is FVKESK in the germline V gene. CDR3 length: 14 amino acids. Here the CDR3 reads CASSQGYSLYEQYF. Written as DNA, the CDR3 is TGTGCCAGCAGCCAAGGGTATTCACTCTACGAGCAGTACTTC.

The chain employs TRBV18 and TRBJ1-1, with TRBD1 as a possible D gene (6 bases). Germline V gene data show CDR1 as KGHSH and CDR2 as LQKENI. Trimming left V 4 bases short and J 7 bases short, with 22 bases between. The CDR3 sequence is 16 residues long. Here the CDR3 reads CASSLNRGAKDSEAFF. The CDR3 coding sequence is TGTGCCAGCTCACTTAACCGGGGGGCCAAGGATAGTGAAGCTTTCTTT.

The CDR3 sequence: CASSSGQGNGYTF. Here the CDR3 DNA reads TGTGCCAGCAGCTCGGGACAGGGAAATGGCTACACCTTC. This chain joins TRBV7-2 and TRBJ1-2, with 9 bases identical to TRBD1. Trimming took 4 bases from V and 6 from J; bases not matched to a gene: 3. The CDR3 loop spans 13 amino acids. The V gene's germline CDR1 is SGHTA and CDR2 FQGNSA.

V usage is TRBV19 and J usage is TRBJ2-1, with TRBD2 matching over 8 bases. Germline V CDR1 and CDR2: LNHDA, SQIVND (reference sequence). After removal of 2 bases from V and 7 bases from J, the junction contained 10 bases not matched to a gene. The CDR3 covers 16 residues. The CDR3 is CASSIRSAGGINEQFF. Here the CDR3 DNA reads TGTGCCAGTAGTATAAGGTCGGCGGGAGGTATTAATGAGCAGTTCTTC. The entire variable domain, with the rest obtained from reference TRBV19 and TRBJ2-1, is as follows: DGGITQSPKYLFRKEGQNVTLSCEQNLNHDAMYWYRQDPGQGLRLIYYSQIVNDFQKGDIAEGYSVSREKKESFPLTVTSAQKNPTAFYLCASSIRSAGGINEQFFGPGTRLTVL.

The rearrangement uses TRBV6-6 and TRBJ1-4; possible D gene TRBD1, 6 bases. CDR1 MNHNY and CDR2 SVGAGI come from the germline V gene (reference sequence). The CDR3 extends over 16 amino acids. The V and J ends lost 5 bases and 7 bases respectively, with 20 bases between them. The DNA of the CDR3 is TGTGCCAGCAGTCCCCTGAGGGGGGGGGCGCTTGAAAAACTGTTTTTT. Translated: CASSPLRGGALEKLFF.

This sequence joins TRBV10-3 and TRBJ1-4, with TRBD1 as a possible D gene (5 bases). With 8 bases removed from V and 0 bases from J, the gap between germline ends came to 10 bases. Germline values: CDR1 ENHRY, CDR2 SYGVKD. The CDR3 totals 14 residues. The CDR3 spells CAIGGGSTNEKLFF. The CDR3 DNA reads as TGTGCCATCGGGGGGGGGTCAACTAATGAAAAACTGTTTTTT.

A note on this clone: One end of the junction varies from germline; a read error may be responsible. Other DNA sequences in this sample translate to the same CDR3. J is TRBJ1-1 and V is TRBV18; the match to TRBD1 covers 12 bases. Germline assignment: CDR1 KGHSH and CDR2 LQKENI. The CDR3 runs 17 residues. The CDR3 DNA follows: TGTGCCAGCTCACCGAGGGGACAGGGGGCGATGAACACTGAGGCTTTCTTT. Protein sequence: CASSPRGQGAMNTEAFF. Full variable domain (rest looked up from reference TRBV18 and TRBJ1-1): NAGVMQNPRHLVRRRGQEARLRCSPMKGHSHVYWYRQLPEEGLKFMVYLQKENIIDESGMPKERFSAEFPKEGPSILRIQQVVRGDSAAYFCASSPRGQGAMNTEAFFGQGTRLTVV.

The chain employs TRBV7-9 and TRBJ1-3; the D gene is possibly TRBD1 (6 bases). Looked up from germline, CDR1 is SEHNR and CDR2 is FQNEAQ (reference sequence). The ends were cut back, 6 bases at V and 3 bases at J, with 18 bases in the middle. The CDR3 covers 16 residues. CDR3 bases: TGTGCCAGCAGTCGAAGCGTAGGGGGAAGTGGAAACACCATATATTTT. Translating it yields CASSRSVGGSGNTIYF.

This sequence joins TRBV5-4 and TRBJ2-5; 9 positions agree with TRBD1. The V segment lost 4 bases and the J segment 5 bases; nucleotides outside the gene matches: 6. CDR1 and CDR2 from the germline V gene are SGHNT and YYREEE (reference sequence). This CDR3 is 14 amino acids long. Written as DNA, the CDR3 is TGTGCCAGCAGCCCTAGGACAGGGGTTGAGACCCAGTACTTC. Protein sequence: CASSPRTGVETQYF.

In its sample, this clone was seen a few times. The rearrangement uses TRBV29-1 and TRBJ2-7; D not certain. CDR3 length: 14 amino acids. The V end lost 0 bases, the J end lost 2 bases, and 11 bases lay between the germline ends. CDR1 is SQVTM, CDR2 ANQGSEA, per germline. The CDR3, as DNA: TGCAGCGTTGAAGAAGGCTCTCAAACCTACGAGCAGTACTTC. The encoded protein is CSVEEGSQTYEQYF.

The J gene is TRBJ2-4, the V gene TRBV7-2; 9 bases map to TRBD1. The germline V gene encodes CDR1 SGHTA and CDR2 FQGNSA. The CDR3 length is 15 residues. With V trimmed by 1 base and J by 7 bases, 5 bases remained unmatched. The CDR3 nucleotides are TGTGCCAGCAGCTTAGGGGGGACAGGGAACAACATTCAGTACTTC. This translates into CASSLGGTGNNIQYF.

This clone was observed a single time. This chain connects TRBV7-2 to TRBJ2-7; weak D call: TRBD1 (5 bases). The CDR3 loop spans 14 amino acids. The germline V gene encodes CDR1 SGHTA and CDR2 FQGNSA. The germline V and J ends were trimmed by 5 bases and 2 bases, with 13 bases remaining between them. CDR3 sequence reads: CASSPRQTAYEQYF. The DNA for the CDR3 is TGTGCCAGCAGCCCAAGACAGACCGCCTACGAGCAGTACTTC. Using reference TRBV7-2 and TRBJ2-7 for the parts outside the CDR3, the full variable domain is GAGVSQSPSNKVTEKGKDVELRCDPISGHTALYWYRQSLGQGLEFLIYFQGNSAPDKSGLPSDRFSAERTGGSVSTLTIQRTQQEDSAVYLCASSPRQTAYEQYFGPGTRLTVT.